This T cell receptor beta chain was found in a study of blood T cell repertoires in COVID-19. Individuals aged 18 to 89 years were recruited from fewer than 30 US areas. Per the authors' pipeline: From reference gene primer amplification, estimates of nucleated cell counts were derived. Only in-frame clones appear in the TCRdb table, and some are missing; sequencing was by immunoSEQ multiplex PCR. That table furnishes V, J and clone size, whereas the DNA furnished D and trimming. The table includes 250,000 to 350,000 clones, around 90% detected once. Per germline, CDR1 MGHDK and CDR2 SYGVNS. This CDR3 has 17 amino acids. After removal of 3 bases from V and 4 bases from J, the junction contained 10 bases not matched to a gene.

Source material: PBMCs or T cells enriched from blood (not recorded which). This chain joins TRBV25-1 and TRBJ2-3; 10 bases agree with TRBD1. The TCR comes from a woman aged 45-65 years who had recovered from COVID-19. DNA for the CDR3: TGTGCCAGCAGTGATGGGATGACAGGGGGCGAGGCAGATACGCAGTATTTT. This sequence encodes CASSDGMTGGEADTQYF.